Reported below is one T cell receptor beta chain. Its antigen is currently unknown. Multiplex PCR with BIOMED2 TRB-A/B primer pools amplified TRB rearrangements. From the multiplex PCR reads, TCRdb called clonotypes with MiXCR, one entry per CDR3 protein. The table records approximately 6,000 distinct CDR3 sequences, 25% to 35% of them present only once. This record belongs to a study of T and B cells in COVID-19 patients. Study in general: Blood was sampled from COVID-19 patients who were either actively infected or recovered. Of approximately 20 active-infection patients, some 18 carried comorbidities linked to unfavorable COVID-19 outcome.

V was trimmed by 2 bases and J by 5 bases, leaving 12 bases between them. Per the germline V gene, CDR1 is ENHRY and CDR2 is SYGVKD. There are 14 residues in the CDR3. From blood, about 250-500 ng of genomic DNA served as TRB template. The study's findings and limits: In COVID-19 patients, T cell receptor beta variable and joining gene use was reportedly strongly skewed.

The V and J genes are TRBV10-3 and TRBJ1-1; D remains ambiguous. The sequencing sample was made of blood. This receptor was taken from a human donor with active COVID-19. The donor label of this sample is uncertain. The CDR3 spells CAISERHDDTEAFF. Here the CDR3 DNA reads TGTGCCATCAGTGAGAGACATGACGATACTGAAGCTTTCTTT.